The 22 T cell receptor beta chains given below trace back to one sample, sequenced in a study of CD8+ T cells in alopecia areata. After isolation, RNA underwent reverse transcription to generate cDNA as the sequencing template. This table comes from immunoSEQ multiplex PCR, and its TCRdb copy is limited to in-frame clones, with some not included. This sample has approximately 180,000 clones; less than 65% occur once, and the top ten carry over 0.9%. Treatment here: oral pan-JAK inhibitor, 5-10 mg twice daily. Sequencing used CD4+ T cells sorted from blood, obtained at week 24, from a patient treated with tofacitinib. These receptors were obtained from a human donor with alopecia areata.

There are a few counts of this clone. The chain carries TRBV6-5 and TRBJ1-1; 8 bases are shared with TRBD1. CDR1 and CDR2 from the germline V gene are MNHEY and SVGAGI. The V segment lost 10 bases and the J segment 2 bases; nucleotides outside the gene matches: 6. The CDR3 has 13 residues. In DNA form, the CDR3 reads TGTGCCACCGGACAGGGCCGAAACACTGAAGCTTTCTTT. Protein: CATGQGRNTEAFF.

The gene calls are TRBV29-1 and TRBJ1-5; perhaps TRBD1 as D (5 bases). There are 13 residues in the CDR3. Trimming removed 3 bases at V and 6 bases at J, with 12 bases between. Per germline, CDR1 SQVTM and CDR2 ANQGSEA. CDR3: CSVDGGSGQPQHF. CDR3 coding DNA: TGCAGCGTTGACGGGGGTAGCGGTCAGCCCCAGCATTTT.

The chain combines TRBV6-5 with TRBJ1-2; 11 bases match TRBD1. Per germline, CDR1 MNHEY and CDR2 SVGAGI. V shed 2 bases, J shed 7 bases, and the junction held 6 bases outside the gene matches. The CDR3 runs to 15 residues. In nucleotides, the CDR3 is TGTGCCAGCAGTTACCAAGGACAGGGGGCGCGTGGCTACACCTTC. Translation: CASSYQGQGARGYTF.

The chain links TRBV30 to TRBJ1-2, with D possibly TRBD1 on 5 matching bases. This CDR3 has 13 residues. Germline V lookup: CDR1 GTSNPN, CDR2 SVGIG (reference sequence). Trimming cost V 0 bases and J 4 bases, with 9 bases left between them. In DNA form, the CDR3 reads TGTGCCTGGAGTGTACGGGGGATCTATGGCTACACCTTC. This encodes CAWSVRGIYGYTF.

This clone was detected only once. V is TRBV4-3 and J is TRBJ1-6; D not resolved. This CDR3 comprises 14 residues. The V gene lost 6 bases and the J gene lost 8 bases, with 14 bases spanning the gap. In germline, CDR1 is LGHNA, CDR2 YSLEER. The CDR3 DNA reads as TGCGCCAGCAGTCACCAACTAGAAGATTCACCCCTCCACTTT. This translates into CASSHQLEDSPLHF.

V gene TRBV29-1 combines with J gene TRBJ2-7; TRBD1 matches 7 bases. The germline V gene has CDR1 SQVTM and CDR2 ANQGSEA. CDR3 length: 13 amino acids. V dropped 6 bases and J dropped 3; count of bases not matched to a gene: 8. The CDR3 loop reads CSVKPGQNYEQYF. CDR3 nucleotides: TGCAGCGTCAAACCGGGACAGAACTACGAGCAGTACTTC.

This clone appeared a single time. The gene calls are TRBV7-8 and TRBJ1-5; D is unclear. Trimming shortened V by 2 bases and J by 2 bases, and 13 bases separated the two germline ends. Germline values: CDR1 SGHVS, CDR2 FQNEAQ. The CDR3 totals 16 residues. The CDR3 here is CASSLLLYGGNQPQHF. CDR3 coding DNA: TGTGCCAGCAGCTTACTTTTGTATGGGGGCAATCAGCCCCAGCATTTT.

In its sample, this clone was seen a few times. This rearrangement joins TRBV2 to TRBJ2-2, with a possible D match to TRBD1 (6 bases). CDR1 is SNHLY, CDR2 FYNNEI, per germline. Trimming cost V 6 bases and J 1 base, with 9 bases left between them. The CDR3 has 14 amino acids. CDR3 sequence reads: CASRGQRNTGELFF. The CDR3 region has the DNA TGTGCCAGCAGAGGACAGAGGAACACCGGGGAGCTGTTTTTT. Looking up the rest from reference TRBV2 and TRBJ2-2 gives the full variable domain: EPEVTQTPSHQVTQMGQEVILRCVPISNHLYFYWYRQILGQKVEFLVSFYNNEISEKSEIFDDQFSVERPDGSNFTLKIRSTKLEDSAMYFCASRGQRNTGELFFGEGSRLTVL.

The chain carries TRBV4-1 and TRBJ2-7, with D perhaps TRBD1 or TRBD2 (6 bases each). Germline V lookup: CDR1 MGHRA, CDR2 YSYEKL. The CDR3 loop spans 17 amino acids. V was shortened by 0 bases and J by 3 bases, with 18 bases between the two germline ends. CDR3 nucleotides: TGCGCCAGCAGCCAAGATCGGGGGCCTAGTATCTTCTACGAGCAGTACTTC. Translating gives CASSQDRGPSIFYEQYF.

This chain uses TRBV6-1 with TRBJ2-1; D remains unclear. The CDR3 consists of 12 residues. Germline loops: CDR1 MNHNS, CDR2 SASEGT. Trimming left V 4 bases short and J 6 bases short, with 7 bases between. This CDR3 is CASSATSNEQFF. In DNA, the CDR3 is TGTGCCAGCAGTGCCACGAGCAATGAGCAGTTCTTC.

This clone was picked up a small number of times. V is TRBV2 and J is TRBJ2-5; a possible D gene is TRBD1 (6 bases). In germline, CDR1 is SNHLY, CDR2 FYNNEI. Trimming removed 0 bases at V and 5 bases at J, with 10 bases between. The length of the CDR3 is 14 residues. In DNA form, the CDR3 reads TGTGCCAGCAGTGAAGCGCTTCAGGGGGAGACCCAGTACTTC. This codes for CASSEALQGETQYF.

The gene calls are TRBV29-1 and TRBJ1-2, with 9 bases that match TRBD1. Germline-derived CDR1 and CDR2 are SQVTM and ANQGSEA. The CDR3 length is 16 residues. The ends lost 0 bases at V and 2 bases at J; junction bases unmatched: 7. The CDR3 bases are TGCAGCGTTGAAGATCCTGGGACAGGGCGAAACTATGGCTACACCTTC. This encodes CSVEDPGTGRNYGYTF.

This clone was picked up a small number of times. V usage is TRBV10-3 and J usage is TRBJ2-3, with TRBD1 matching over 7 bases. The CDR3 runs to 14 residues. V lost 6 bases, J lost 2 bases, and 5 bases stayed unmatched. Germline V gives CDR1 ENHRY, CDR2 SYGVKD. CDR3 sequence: CAISDRANTDTQYF. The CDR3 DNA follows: TGTGCCATCAGCGACAGGGCCAACACAGATACGCAGTATTTT.

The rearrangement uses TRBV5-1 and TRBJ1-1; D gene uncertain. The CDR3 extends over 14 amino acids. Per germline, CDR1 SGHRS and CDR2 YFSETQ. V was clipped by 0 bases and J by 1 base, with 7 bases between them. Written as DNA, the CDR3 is TGCGCCAGCAGCTTGGTAGGGAAGAACACTGAAGCTTTCTTT. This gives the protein CASSLVGKNTEAFF.

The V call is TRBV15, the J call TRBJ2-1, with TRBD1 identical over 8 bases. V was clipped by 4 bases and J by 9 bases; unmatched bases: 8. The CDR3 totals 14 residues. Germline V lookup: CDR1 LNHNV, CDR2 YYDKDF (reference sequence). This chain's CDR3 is CATSTGQGTGEQFF. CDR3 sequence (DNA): TGTGCCACCAGCACTGGACAGGGTACAGGTGAGCAGTTCTTC.

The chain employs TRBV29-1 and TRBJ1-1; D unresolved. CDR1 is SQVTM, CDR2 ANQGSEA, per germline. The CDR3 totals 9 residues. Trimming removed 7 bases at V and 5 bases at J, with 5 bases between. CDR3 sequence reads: CSAGTEAFF. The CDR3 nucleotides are TGCAGCGCTGGGACTGAAGCTTTCTTT.

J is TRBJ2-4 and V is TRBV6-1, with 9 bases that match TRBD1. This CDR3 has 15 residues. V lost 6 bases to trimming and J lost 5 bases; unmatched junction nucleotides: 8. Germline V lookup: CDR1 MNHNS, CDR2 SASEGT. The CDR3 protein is CASRLNRGRQNIQYF. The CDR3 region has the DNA TGTGCCAGCAGGTTAAACAGGGGGCGTCAAAACATTCAGTACTTC.

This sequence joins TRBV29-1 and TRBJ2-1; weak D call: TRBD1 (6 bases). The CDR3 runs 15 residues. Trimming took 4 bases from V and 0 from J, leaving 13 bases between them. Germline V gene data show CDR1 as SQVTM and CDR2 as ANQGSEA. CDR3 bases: TGCAGCGTTGTGGGGGCGAGCGTCTCCTACAATGAGCAGTTCTTC. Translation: CSVVGASVSYNEQFF.

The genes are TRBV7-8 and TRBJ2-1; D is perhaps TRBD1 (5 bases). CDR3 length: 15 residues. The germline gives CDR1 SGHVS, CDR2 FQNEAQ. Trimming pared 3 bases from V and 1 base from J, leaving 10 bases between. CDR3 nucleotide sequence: TGTGCCAGCAGCTTGACAGAGTCATCCTACAATGAGCAGTTCTTC. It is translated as CASSLTESSYNEQFF. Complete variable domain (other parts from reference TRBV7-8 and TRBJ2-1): GAGVSQSPRYKVAKRGQDVALRCDPISGHVSLFWYQQALGQGPEFLTYFQNEAQLDKSGLPSDRFFAERPEGSVSTLKIQRTQQEDSAVYLCASSLTESSYNEQFFGPGTRLTVL.

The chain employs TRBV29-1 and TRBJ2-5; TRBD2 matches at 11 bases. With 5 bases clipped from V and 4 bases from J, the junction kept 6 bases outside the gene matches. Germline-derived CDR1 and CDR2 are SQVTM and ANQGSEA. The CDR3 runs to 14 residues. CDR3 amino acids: CSVRPGLAVETQYF. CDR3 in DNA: TGCAGCGTTCGACCGGGACTAGCGGTAGAGACCCAGTACTTC.

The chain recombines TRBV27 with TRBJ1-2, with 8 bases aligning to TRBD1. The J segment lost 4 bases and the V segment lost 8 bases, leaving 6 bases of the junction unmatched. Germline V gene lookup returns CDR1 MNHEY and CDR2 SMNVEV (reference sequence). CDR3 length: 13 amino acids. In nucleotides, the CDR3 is TGTGCCAGCTTAGGACAGGGTGCCTATGGCTACACCTTC. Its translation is CASLGQGAYGYTF.

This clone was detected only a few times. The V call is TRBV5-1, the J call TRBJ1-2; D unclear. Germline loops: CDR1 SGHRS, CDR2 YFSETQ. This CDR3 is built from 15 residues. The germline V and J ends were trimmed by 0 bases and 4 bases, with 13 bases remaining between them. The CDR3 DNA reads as TGCGCCAGCAGCTTGGGGCCCGACGGTGGCTATGGCTACACCTTC. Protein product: CASSLGPDGGYGYTF.